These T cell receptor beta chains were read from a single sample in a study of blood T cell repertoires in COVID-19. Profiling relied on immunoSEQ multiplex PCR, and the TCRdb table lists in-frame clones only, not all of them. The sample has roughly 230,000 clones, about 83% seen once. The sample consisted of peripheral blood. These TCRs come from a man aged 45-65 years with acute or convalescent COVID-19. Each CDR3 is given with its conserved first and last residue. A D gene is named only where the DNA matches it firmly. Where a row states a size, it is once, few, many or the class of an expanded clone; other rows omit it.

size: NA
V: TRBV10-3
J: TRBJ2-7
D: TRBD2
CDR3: CAIRMSSGRDYEQYF
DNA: TGTGCCATCAGGATGTCTAGCGGGAGGGACTACGAGCAGTACTTC

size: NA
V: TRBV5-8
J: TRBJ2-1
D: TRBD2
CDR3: CASSLTGTSFNEQFF
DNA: TGTGCCAGCAGCCTGACCGGGACTAGCTTCAATGAGCAGTTCTTC

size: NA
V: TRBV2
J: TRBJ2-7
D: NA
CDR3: CASSELKGRGFGEQYF
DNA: TGTGCCAGCAGTGAACTAAAGGGCAGGGGATTTGGGGAGCAGTACTTC

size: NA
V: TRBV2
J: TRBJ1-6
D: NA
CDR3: CASAPERHYNSPLHF
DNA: TGTGCCAGCGCCCCCGAGAGACATTATAATTCACCCCTCCACTTT

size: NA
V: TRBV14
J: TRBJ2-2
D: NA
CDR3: CASSQVGRPTGELFF
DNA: TGTGCCAGCAGCCAAGTGGGCAGACCCACCGGGGAGCTGTTTTTT

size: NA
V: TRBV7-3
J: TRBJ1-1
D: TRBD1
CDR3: CASSLHPGQQNTEAFF
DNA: TGTGCCAGCAGCTTACATCCGGGACAGCAGAACACTGAAGCTTTCTTT

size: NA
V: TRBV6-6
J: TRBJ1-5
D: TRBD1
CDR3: CATSGTGSQPQHF
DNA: TGTGCCACCTCCGGGACAGGGAGTCAGCCCCAGCATTTT

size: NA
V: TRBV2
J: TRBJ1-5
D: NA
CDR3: CASSVEAAHQPQHF
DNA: TGTGCCAGCAGTGTCGAGGCAGCGCATCAGCCCCAGCATTTT

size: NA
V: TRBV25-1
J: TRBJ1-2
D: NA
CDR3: CASSRGYGYTF
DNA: TGTGCCAGCAGTAGGGGGTATGGCTACACCTTC

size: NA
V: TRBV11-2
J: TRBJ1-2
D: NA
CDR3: CASSEGTNFGYTF
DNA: TGTGCCAGCAGCGAGGGGACAAACTTTGGCTACACCTTC

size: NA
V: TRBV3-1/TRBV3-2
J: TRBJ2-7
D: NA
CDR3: CASSIGPLWSYEQYF
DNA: TGTGCCAGCAGCATTGGCCCTCTCTGGTCCTACGAGCAGTACTTC

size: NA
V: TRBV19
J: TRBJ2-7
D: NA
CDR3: CASSFGLPSYEQYF
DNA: TGTGCCAGTAGTTTCGGACTGCCCTCCTACGAGCAGTACTTC

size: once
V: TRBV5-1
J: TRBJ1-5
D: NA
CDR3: CASSLLGQGNQPQHF
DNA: TGCGCCAGCAGCTTGCTGGGGCAGGGCAATCAGCCCCAGCATTTT

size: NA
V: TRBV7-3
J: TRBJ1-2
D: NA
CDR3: CASGGVDGYTF
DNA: TGTGCCAGCGGAGGAGTCGATGGCTACACCTTC

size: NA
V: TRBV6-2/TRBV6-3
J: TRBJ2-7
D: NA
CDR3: CASSYSQEGYEQYF
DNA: TGTGCCAGCAGTTACTCGCAGGAAGGCTACGAGCAGTACTTC

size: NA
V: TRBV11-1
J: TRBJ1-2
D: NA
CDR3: CASSFGQGTTYGYTF
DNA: TGTGCCAGCAGCTTCGGGCAGGGCACAACCTATGGCTACACCTTC

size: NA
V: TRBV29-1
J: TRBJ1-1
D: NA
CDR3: CSVVSGYISEAFF
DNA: TGCAGCGTTGTCTCAGGGTATATAAGTGAAGCTTTCTTT

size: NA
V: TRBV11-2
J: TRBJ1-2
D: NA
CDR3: CASSSYRERVGYTF
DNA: TGTGCCAGCAGCTCATACAGGGAAAGAGTCGGCTACACCTTC

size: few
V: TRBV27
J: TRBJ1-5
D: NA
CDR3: CASSLKDRVLNQPQHF
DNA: TGTGCCAGCAGTTTAAAAGACCGGGTCCTCAATCAGCCCCAGCATTTT

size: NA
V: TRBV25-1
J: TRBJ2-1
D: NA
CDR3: CASSGRSSYNEQFF
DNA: TGTGCCAGCAGTGGTCGGAGCTCCTACAATGAGCAGTTCTTC

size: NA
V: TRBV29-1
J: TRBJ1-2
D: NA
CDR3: CSARGDTVYGYTF
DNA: TGCAGCGCAAGAGGGGACACAGTTTATGGCTACACCTTC

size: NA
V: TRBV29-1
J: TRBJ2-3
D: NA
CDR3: CSGVRGITDTQYF
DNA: TGCAGCGGGGTTAGGGGGATCACAGATACGCAGTATTTT

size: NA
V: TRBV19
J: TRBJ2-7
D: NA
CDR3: CASSMEDEQYF
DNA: TGTGCCAGTAGTATGGAGGACGAGCAGTACTTC

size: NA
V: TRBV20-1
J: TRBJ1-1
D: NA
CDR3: CSAVRLGAFF
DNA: TGCAGTGCTGTCAGGCTGGGTGCTTTCTTT

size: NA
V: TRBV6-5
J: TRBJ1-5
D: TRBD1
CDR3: CASSYSQGAYQPQHF
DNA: TGTGCCAGCAGTTACTCACAGGGGGCATATCAGCCCCAGCATTTT

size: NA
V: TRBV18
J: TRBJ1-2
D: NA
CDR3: CASSPVGGSNYGYTF
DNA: TGTGCCAGCTCACCTGTCGGGGGTTCCAACTATGGCTACACCTTC

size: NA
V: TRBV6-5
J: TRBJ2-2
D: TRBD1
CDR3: CASRDRGETGELFF
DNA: TGTGCCAGCAGGGACAGGGGGGAAACCGGGGAGCTGTTTTTT

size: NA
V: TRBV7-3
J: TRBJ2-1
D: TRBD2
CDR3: CASSLKASGSDEQFF
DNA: TGTGCCAGCAGCTTAAAGGCTAGCGGGAGCGATGAGCAGTTCTTC

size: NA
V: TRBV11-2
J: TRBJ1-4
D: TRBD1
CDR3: CASSSIRDRPEKLFF
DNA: TGTGCCAGCAGCTCCATCCGGGACAGGCCTGAAAAACTGTTTTTT

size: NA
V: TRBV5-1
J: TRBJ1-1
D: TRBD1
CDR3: CASSRTGGSTEAFF
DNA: TGCGCCAGCTCGCGGACAGGGGGAAGCACTGAAGCTTTCTTT

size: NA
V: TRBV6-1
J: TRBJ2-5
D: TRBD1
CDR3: CASSEHIGTDQYF
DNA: TGTGCCAGCAGTGAGCACATCGGGACAGACCAGTACTTC

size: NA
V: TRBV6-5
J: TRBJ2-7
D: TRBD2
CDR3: CASSYSTSGSPEQYF
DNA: TGTGCCAGCAGTTACTCGACTAGCGGTAGCCCCGAGCAGTACTTC

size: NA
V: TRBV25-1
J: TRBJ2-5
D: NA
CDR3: CASSALADQETQYF
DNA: TGTGCCAGCAGTGCGTTAGCTGATCAAGAGACCCAGTACTTC

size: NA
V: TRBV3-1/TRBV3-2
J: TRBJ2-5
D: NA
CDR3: CASSQKRAETQYF
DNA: TGTGCCAGCAGCCAAAAGCGGGCAGAGACCCAGTACTTC

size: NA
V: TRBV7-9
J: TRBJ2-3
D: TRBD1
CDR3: CASSLDRGKVGGTDTQYF
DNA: TGTGCCAGCAGCTTAGACAGGGGAAAGGTTGGAGGCACAGATACGCAGTATTTT

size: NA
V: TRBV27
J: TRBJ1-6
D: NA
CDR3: CASSPSRASYNSPLHF
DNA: TGTGCCAGCAGTCCGTCGAGGGCCTCCTATAATTCACCCCTCCACTTT

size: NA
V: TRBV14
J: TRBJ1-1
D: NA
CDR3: CASSQAGFGAEAFF
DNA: TGTGCCAGCAGCCAAGCAGGGTTCGGAGCTGAAGCTTTCTTT

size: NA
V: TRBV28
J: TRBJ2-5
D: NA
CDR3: CASTLGQGLSGETQYF
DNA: TGTGCCAGCACCCTGGGGCAGGGCCTATCCGGGGAGACCCAGTACTTC

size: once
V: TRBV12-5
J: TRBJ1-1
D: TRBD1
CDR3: CASGSIGDRGAFF
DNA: TGTGCTAGTGGTTCCATCGGGGACAGGGGAGCTTTCTTT

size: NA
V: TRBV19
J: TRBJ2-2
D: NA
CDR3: CASSITPSTGELFF
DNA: TGTGCCAGTAGTATTACACCATCCACCGGGGAGCTGTTTTTT

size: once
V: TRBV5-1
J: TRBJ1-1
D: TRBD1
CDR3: CASSLEGGFGTEAFF
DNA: TGCGCCAGCAGCTTGGAAGGGGGCTTCGGCACTGAAGCTTTCTTT

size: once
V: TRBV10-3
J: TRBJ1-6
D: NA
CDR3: CAISESVQLNSPLHF
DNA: TGTGCCATCAGTGAGTCTGTACAGCTGAATTCACCCCTCCACTTT

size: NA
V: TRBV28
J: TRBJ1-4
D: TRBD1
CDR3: CATQKGQAGEKLFF
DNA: TGTGCCACTCAAAAGGGACAGGCGGGTGAAAAACTGTTTTTT

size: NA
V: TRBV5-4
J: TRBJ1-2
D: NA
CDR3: CASSGGPDRPYGYTF
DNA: TGTGCCAGCAGCGGAGGCCCTGACCGCCCCTATGGCTACACCTTC

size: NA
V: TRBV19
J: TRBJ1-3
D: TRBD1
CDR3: CASKSWTGSSGNTIYF
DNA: TGTGCCAGCAAATCATGGACAGGCAGCTCTGGAAACACCATATATTTT

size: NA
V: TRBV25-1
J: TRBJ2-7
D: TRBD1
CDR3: CATGTGGTYEQYF
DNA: TGTGCCACTGGGACAGGGGGAACCTACGAGCAGTACTTC

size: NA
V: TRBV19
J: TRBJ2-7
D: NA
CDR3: CASSIRDFYEQYF
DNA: TGTGCCAGTAGTATCCGGGACTTTTACGAGCAGTACTTC

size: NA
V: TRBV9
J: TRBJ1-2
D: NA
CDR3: CASSAGGGDGYTF
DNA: TGTGCCAGCAGCGCGGGAGGTGGGGATGGCTACACCTTC

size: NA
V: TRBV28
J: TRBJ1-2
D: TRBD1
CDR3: CASSSSGTVHYTF
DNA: TGTGCCAGCAGTTCCTCCGGGACAGTCCATTACACCTTC

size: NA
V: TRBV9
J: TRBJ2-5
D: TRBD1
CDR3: CASSPQGQGDETQYF
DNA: TGTGCCAGCAGCCCGCAGGGACAGGGGGACGAGACCCAGTACTTC

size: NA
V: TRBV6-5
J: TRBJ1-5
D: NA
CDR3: CASSRDSPWGPQHF
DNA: TGTGCCAGCAGCCGGGACTCGCCTTGGGGGCCCCAGCATTTT

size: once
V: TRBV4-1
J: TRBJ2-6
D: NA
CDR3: CASSQAYGTGANVLTF
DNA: TGCGCCAGCAGCCAAGCTTACGGTACTGGGGCCAACGTCCTGACTTTC

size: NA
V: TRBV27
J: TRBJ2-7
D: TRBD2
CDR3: CASSLQVGGVRSYEQYF
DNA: TGTGCCAGCAGTTTGCAGGTTGGGGGGGTCCGCTCCTACGAGCAGTACTTC

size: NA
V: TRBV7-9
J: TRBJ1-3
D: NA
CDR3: CASSLDRVSGNTIYF
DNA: TGTGCCAGCAGCTTAGACAGGGTCTCTGGAAACACCATATATTTT

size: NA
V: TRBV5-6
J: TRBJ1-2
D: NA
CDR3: CASSRSEGNGYTF
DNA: TGTGCCAGCAGTCGGTCGGAGGGCAATGGCTACACCTTC

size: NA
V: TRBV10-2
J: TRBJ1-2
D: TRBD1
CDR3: CASIQGATSYGYTF
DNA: TGCGCCAGCATCCAGGGGGCAACCTCCTATGGCTACACCTTC

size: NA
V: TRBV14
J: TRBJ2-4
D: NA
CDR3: CASSHGNIQYF
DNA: TGTGCCAGCAGCCACGGGAACATTCAGTACTTC